This T cell receptor beta chain was identified during a study of cytomegalovirus exposure and HLA in healthy donors. Across the whole study: Per a later analysis, the roughly 700 first-cohort and 100 to 150 validation repertoires shared one platform.

TCRdb keeps only in-frame clones here, not all; method: immunoSEQ multiplex PCR. The profile shows 100,000 to 150,000 clones, over 85% of them singletons. The CDR3 has 16 amino acids. Germline V gene sequence: CDR1 MNHEY, CDR2 SMNVEV (reference sequence). V shed 4 bases, J shed 7 bases, and the junction held 12 bases outside the gene matches. Note on this clone: Its antigen is not identified.

Study-wide results and caveats: A few CMV-associated chains proved CMV antigen-specific in vitro.

The sample taken for sequencing was PBMCs. This chain uses TRBV27 with TRBJ2-1; 8 bases map to TRBD2. This TCR was sampled from a woman between 18 and 30 years old in good health and CMV-seronegative. This CDR3 is CASSSPGLGPWNEQFF. DNA of the CDR3: TGTGCCAGCAGTTCCCCGGGACTAGGACCCTGGAATGAGCAGTTCTTC.